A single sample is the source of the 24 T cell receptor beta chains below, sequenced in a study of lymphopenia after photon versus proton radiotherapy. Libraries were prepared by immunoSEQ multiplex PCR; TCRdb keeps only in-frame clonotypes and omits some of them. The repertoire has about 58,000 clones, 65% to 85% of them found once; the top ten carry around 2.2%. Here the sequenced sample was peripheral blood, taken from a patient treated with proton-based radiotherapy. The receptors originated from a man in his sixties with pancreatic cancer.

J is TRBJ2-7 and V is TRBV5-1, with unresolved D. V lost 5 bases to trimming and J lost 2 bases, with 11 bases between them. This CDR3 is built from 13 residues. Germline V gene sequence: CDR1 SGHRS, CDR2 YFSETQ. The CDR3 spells CASSVQETYEQYF. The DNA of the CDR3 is TGCGCCAGCAGTGTCCAGGAAACCTACGAGCAGTACTTC.

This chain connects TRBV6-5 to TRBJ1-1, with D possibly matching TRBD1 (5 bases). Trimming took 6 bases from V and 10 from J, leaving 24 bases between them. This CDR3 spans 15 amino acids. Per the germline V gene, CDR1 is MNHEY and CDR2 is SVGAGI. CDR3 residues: CASSNPGGLRGLAFF. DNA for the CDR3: TGTGCCAGCAGCAACCCCGGGGGACTTCGGGGGTTAGCTTTCTTT.

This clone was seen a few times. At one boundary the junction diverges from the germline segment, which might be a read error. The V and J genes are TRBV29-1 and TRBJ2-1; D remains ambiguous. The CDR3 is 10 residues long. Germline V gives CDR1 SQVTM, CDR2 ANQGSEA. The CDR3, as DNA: TGCAGCGTCGAAGAGGATGAGCAGTTCTTC. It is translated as CSVEEDEQFF.

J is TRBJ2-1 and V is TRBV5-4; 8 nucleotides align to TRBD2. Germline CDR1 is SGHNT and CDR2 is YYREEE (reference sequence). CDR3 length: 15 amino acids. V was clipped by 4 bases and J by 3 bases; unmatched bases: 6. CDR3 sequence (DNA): TGTGCCAGCAGCGCATCCAGCGGGAGCTACAATGAGCAGTTCTTC. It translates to CASSASSGSYNEQFF.

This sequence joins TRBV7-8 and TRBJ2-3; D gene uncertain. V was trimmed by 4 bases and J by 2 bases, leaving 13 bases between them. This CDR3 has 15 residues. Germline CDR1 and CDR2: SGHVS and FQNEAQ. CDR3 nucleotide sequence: TGTGCCAGCAGCTCCACTGAGCTATTCACAGATACGCAGTATTTT. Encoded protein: CASSSTELFTDTQYF. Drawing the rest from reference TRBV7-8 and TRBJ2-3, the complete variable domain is GAGVSQSPRYKVAKRGQDVALRCDPISGHVSLFWYQQALGQGPEFLTYFQNEAQLDKSGLPSDRFFAERPEGSVSTLKIQRTQQEDSAVYLCASSSTELFTDTQYFGPGTRLTVL.

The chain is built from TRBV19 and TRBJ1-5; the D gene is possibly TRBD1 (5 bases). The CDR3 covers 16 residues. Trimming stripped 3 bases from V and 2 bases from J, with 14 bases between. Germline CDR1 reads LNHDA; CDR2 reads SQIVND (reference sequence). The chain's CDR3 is CASSISSGLGNQPQHF. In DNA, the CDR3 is TGTGCCAGTAGTATTAGTTCAGGGTTGGGCAATCAGCCCCAGCATTTT. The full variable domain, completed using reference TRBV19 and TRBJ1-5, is DGGITQSPKYLFRKEGQNVTLSCEQNLNHDAMYWYRQDPGQGLRLIYYSQIVNDFQKGDIAEGYSVSREKKESFPLTVTSAQKNPTAFYLCASSISSGLGNQPQHFGDGTRLSIL.

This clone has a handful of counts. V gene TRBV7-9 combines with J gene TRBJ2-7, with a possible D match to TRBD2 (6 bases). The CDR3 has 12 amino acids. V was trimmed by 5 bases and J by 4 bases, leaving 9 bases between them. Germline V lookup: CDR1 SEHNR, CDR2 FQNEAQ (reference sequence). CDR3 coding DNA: TGTGCCAGCAGCCGGGACTTTTACGAGCAGTACTTC. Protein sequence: CASSRDFYEQYF. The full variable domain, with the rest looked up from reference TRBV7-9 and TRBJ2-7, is DTGVSQNPRHKITKRGQNVTFRCDPISEHNRLYWYRQTLGQGPEFLTYFQNEAQLEKSRLLSDRFSAERPKGSFSTLEIQRTEQGDSAMYLCASSRDFYEQYFGPGTRLTVT.

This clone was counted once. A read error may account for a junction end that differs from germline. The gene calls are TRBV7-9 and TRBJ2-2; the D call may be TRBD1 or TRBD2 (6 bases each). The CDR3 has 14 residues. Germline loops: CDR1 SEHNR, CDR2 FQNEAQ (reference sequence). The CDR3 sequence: CASSYGQPSGGLFF. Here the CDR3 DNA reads TGTGCCAGCAGCTACGGACAGCCTTCCGGGGGGCTGTTTTTT.

The CDR3 DNA follows: TGTGCCAGCAACAACAGGGAGGACACTGAAGCTTTCTTT. Amino acids: CASNNREDTEAFF. The chain has TRBV7-9 and TRBJ1-1, with a tentative D call TRBD1 (6 bases). Germline V CDR1 and CDR2: SEHNR, FQNEAQ (reference sequence). Trimming shortened V by 7 bases and J by 3 bases, and 12 bases separated the two germline ends. This CDR3 region has 13 residues.

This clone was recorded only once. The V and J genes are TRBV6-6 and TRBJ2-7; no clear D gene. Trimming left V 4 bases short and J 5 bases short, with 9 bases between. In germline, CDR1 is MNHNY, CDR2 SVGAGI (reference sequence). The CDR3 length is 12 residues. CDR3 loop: CASSSVWDEQYF. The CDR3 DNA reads TGTGCCAGCAGTTCGGTGTGGGACGAGCAGTACTTC.

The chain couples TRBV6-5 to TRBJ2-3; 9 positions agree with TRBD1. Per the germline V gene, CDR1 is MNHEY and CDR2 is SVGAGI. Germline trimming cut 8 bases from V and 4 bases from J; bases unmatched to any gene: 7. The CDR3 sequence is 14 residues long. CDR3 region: CASWRRQGADTQYF. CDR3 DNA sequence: TGTGCCAGCTGGCGGAGACAGGGGGCAGATACGCAGTATTTT.

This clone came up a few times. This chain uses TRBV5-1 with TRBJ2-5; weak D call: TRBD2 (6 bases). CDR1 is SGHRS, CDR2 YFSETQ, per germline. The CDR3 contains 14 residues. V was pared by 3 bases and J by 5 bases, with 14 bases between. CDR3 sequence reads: CASSSGDFEETQYF. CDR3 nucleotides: TGCGCCAGCAGCTCGGGGGACTTCGAGGAGACCCAGTACTTC.

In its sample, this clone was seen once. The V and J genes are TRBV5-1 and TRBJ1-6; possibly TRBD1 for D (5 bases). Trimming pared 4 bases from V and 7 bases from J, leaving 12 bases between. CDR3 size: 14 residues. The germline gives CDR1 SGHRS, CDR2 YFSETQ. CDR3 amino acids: CASSLLQENSPLHF. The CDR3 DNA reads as TGCGCCAGCAGCCTTTTACAGGAAAATTCACCCCTCCACTTT.

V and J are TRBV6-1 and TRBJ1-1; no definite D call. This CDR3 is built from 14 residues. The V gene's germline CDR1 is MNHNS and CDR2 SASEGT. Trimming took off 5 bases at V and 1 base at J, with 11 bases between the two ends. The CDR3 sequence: CASSITETNTEAFF. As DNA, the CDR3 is TGTGCCAGCAGTATAACAGAGACGAACACTGAAGCTTTCTTT.

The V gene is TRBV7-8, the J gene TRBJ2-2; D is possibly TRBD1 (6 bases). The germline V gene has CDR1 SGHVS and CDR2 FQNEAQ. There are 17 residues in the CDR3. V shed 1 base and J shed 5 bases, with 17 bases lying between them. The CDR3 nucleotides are TGTGCCAGCAGCTTAGGGAGGCGGACAGCCATAACCGGGGAGCTGTTTTTT. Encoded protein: CASSLGRRTAITGELFF.

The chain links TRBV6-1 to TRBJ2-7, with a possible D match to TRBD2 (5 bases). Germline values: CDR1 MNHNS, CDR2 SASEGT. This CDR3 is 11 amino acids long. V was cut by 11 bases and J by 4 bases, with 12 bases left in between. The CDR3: CAVRTSYEQYF. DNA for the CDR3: TGTGCCGTTAGGACTTCGTACGAGCAGTACTTC.

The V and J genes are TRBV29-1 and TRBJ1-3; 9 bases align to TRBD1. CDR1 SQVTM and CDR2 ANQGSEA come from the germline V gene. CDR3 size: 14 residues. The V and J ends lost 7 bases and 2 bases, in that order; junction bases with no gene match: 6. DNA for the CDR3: TGCAGCGCCCTGGGGACAGGGACTGGAAACACCATATATTTT. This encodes CSALGTGTGNTIYF.

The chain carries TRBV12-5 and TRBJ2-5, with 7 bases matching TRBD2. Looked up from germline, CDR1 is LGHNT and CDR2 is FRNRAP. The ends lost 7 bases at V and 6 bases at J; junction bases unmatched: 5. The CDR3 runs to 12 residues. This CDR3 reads CASAGRRKTQYF. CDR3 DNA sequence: TGTGCTAGTGCCGGGAGGAGGAAGACCCAGTACTTC.

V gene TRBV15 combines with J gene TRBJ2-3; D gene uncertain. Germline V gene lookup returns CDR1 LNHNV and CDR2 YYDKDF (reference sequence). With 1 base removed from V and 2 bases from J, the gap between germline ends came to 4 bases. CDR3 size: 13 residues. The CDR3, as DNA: TGTGCCACCAGCAGAGTCCCCACAGATACGCAGTATTTT. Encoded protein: CATSRVPTDTQYF.

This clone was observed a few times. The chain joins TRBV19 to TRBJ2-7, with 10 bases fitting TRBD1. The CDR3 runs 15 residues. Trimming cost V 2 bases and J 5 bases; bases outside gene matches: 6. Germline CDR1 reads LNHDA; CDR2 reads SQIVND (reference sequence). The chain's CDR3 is CASSIMGQGLHEQYF. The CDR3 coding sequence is TGTGCCAGTAGTATAATGGGACAGGGGTTGCACGAGCAGTACTTC.

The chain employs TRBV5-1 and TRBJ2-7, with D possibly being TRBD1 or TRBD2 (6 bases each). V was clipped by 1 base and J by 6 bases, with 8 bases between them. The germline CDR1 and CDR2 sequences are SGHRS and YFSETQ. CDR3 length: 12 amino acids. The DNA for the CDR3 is TGCGCCAGCAGCTTGACGGGGGCCGAGCAGTACTTC. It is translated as CASSLTGAEQYF.

The CDR3 region has the DNA TGTGCCAGCAGCTTAGCGAGCAGCTACGAGCAGTACTTC. It codes for CASSLASSYEQYF. The V call is TRBV7-2, the J call TRBJ2-7; D is unresolved. Germline CDR1 SGHTA, CDR2 FQGNSA. This CDR3 has 13 amino acids. The V and J ends lost 0 bases and 3 bases respectively, with 6 bases between them.

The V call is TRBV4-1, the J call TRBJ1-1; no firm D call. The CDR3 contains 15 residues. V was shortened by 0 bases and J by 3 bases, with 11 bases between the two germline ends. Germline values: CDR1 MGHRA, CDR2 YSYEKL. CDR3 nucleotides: TGCGCCAGCAGCCAAGAAGGGATTGGAGACACTGAAGCTTTCTTT. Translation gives CASSQEGIGDTEAFF.

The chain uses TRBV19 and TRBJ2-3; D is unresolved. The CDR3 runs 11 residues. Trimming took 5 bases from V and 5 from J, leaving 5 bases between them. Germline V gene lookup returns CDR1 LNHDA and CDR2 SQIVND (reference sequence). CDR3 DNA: TGTGCCAGTAGTCATGGAGATACGCAGTATTTT. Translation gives CASSHGDTQYF.